A single sample is the source of the 25 T cell receptor beta chains below, sequenced in a study of T cells expressing NK-cell markers. TCRdb reprocessed the 5' RACE reads, keeping one entry per CDR3 protein, no DNA. In total, the table holds approximately 440,000 distinct CDR3 sequences. Material: blood T cells: a sorted CD56 or NKG2C T cell subset, CD4+ or CD8+ T cells, or bulk PBMC T cells (not recorded which). The receptor set was obtained from a woman aged 45-60 years in good health.

V and J are TRBV29-1 and TRBJ2-1; the D call from TCRdb, TRBD2, cannot be confirmed without DNA. The CDR3 is 14 residues long. Germline V gene data show CDR1 as SQVTM and CDR2 as ANQGSEA. The CDR3 region is CSARRTPSYNEQFF.

This sequence joins TRBV20-1 and TRBJ2-1; as DNA is missing, the TRBD2 call by TCRdb cannot be tested. The CDR3 has 14 amino acids. The germline V gene has CDR1 DFQATT and CDR2 SNEGSKA (reference sequence). This chain's CDR3 is CSATILAGQGEQFF.

The rearrangement links TRBV4-1 to TRBJ2-5; the D gene TCRdb calls, TRBD2, cannot be checked with no DNA. This CDR3 spans 16 amino acids. Germline CDR1 MGHRA, CDR2 YSYEKL. CDR3 protein: CASSHDGTPGAVTQYF.

The chain combines TRBV12-3 or TRBV12-4 with TRBJ1-6. This CDR3 has 14 amino acids. The CDR3 protein is CASGGGVPNSPLHF.

The V and J genes are TRBV29-1 and TRBJ1-1; TCRdb picks TRBD1, but there is no DNA to check that call. Germline V gene data show CDR1 as SQVTM and CDR2 as ANQGSEA. CDR3 length equals 14 residues. This CDR3 is CSVTQGWEYTEAFF.

The chain combines TRBV7-9 with TRBJ2-3; TCRdb gives TRBD1 as the D gene, but with no DNA this cannot be confirmed. The germline V gene encodes CDR1 SEHNR and CDR2 FQNEAQ (reference sequence). The length of the CDR3 is 14 residues. The chain's CDR3 is CASSFDGITDTQYF.

The J gene is TRBJ2-5, the V gene TRBV10-2. There are 13 residues in the CDR3. Germline-derived CDR1 and CDR2 are WSHSY and SAAADI. The CDR3 reads CASRVVGQETQYF.

The rearrangement uses TRBV29-1 and TRBJ2-5; TCRdb returns TRBD2, unconfirmable since there is no DNA. The germline V gene has CDR1 SQVTM and CDR2 ANQGSEA. The CDR3 runs to 12 residues. The CDR3 protein is CSGGRSGETQYF.

This chain uses TRBV27 with TRBJ2-1; TCRdb lists TRBD2, though no DNA is available to test this call. CDR1 is MNHEY, CDR2 SMNVEV, per germline (reference sequence). CDR3 size: 18 residues. CDR3 loop: CASRTQNSGPSSYNEQFF.

The gene calls are TRBV10-3 and TRBJ2-2; TCRdb names TRBD2, which stays unverified in the absence of DNA. The germline CDR1 and CDR2 sequences are ENHRY and SYGVKD. The CDR3 has 16 residues. Here the CDR3 reads CAISDTLAMRAGELFF.

The V and J genes are TRBV14 and TRBJ2-5; TCRdb's D gene call, TRBD2, goes unchecked for lack of DNA. The CDR3 contains 14 residues. CDR1 SGHDN and CDR2 FVKESK come from the germline V gene. CDR3 amino acids: CASSLEWEWETQYF.

This rearrangement joins TRBV20-1 to TRBJ1-3; TCRdb calls TRBD1, which cannot be checked without DNA. CDR3 size: 15 residues. Germline lookup yields CDR1 DFQATT and CDR2 SNEGSKA (reference sequence). The CDR3 sequence: CSARGTPSGGNTIYF.

The gene calls are TRBV29-1 and TRBJ2-3; with no DNA, the TCRdb D assignment of TRBD2 cannot be verified. The CDR3 sequence is 14 residues long. Germline assignment: CDR1 SQVTM and CDR2 ANQGSEA. CDR3 sequence: CSVLTSTFTDTQYF.

CDR3 region: CASSQIGFQREGREQYF. This chain uses TRBV4-1 with TRBJ2-7; there is no DNA to check the TCRdb D call of TRBD2. From germline, CDR1 is MGHRA and CDR2 YSYEKL. This CDR3 is 17 amino acids long.

V and J are TRBV24-1 and TRBJ2-3; lacking DNA, the TRBD2 call made by TCRdb goes unchecked. The CDR3 consists of 14 residues. CDR1 is KGHDR, CDR2 SFDVKD, per germline. The CDR3 is CATSGGGRTDTQYF.

The chain links TRBV29-1 to TRBJ2-2; TCRdb gives TRBD1 as the D gene, but with no DNA this cannot be confirmed. This CDR3 region has 13 residues. The germline V gene has CDR1 SQVTM and CDR2 ANQGSEA. CDR3 protein: CSVSTGRTGELFF.

The V gene is TRBV5-1, the J gene TRBJ2-1. The germline V gene has CDR1 SGHRS and CDR2 YFSETQ. This CDR3 is built from 15 residues. The CDR3 here is CASSLVSNSYNEQFF.

This chain uses TRBV9 with TRBJ2-3. The CDR3 contains 15 residues. The V gene's germline CDR1 is SGDLS and CDR2 YYNGEE. CDR3 protein: CASSVRAGGTDTQYF. The variable domain in full, completed from reference TRBV9 and TRBJ2-3, reads DSGVTQTPKHLITATGQRVTLRCSPRSGDLSVYWYQQSLDQGLQFLIQYYNGEERAKGNILERFSAQQFPDLHSELNLSSLELGDSALYFCASSVRAGGTDTQYFGPGTRLTVL.

CDR3 in amino acids: CSAPGLRNTDTQYF. J is TRBJ2-3 and V is TRBV20-1; checking the TCRdb D call of TRBD2 is not possible without DNA. Germline-derived CDR1 and CDR2 are DFQATT and SNEGSKA (reference sequence). This CDR3 contains 14 residues.

V and J are TRBV20-1 and TRBJ2-2; no DNA is available, so the TRBD1 call from TCRdb remains unchecked. Germline CDR1 is DFQATT and CDR2 is SNEGSKA (reference sequence). The CDR3 runs to 14 residues. The CDR3 here is CSARLDRTTGELFF.

The chain recombines TRBV11-3 with TRBJ2-3; TCRdb outputs TRBD1, but without DNA this stays unchecked. The CDR3 spans 14 residues. Germline CDR1 SGHNT, CDR2 YENEEA. CDR3 residues: CASSLESSPDTQYF. The full variable domain, its missing parts supplied by reference TRBV11-3 and TRBJ2-3, is EAGVVQSPRYKIIEKKQPVAFWCNPISGHNTLYWYLQNLGQGPELLIRYENEEAVDDSQLPKDRFSAERLKGVDSTLKIQPAELGDSAVYLCASSLESSPDTQYFGPGTRLTVL.

J is TRBJ2-3 and V is TRBV6-1; TCRdb gives TRBD1 as the D gene, but with no DNA this cannot be confirmed. Germline V gene sequence: CDR1 MNHNS, CDR2 SASEGT. The CDR3 loop spans 16 amino acids. The CDR3 protein is CASRRSGGANKDTQYF.

The rearrangement links TRBV24-1 to TRBJ2-6; the TRBD1 assignment by TCRdb is unverifiable without DNA. Per the germline V gene, CDR1 is KGHDR and CDR2 is SFDVKD. The CDR3 has 18 residues. The CDR3 sequence is CATSEPGGPPSGANVLTF.

The chain couples TRBV10-2 to TRBJ1-3. Germline V gene sequence: CDR1 WSHSY, CDR2 SAAADI. The CDR3 runs 15 residues. CDR3 protein: CASSDDTYSGNTIYF.

The rearrangement links TRBV20-1 to TRBJ2-4; TCRdb outputs TRBD2, but without DNA this stays unchecked. The V gene's germline CDR1 is DFQATT and CDR2 SNEGSKA (reference sequence). The length of the CDR3 is 18 residues. This chain's CDR3 is CSATSWLAGPQLGNIQYF.